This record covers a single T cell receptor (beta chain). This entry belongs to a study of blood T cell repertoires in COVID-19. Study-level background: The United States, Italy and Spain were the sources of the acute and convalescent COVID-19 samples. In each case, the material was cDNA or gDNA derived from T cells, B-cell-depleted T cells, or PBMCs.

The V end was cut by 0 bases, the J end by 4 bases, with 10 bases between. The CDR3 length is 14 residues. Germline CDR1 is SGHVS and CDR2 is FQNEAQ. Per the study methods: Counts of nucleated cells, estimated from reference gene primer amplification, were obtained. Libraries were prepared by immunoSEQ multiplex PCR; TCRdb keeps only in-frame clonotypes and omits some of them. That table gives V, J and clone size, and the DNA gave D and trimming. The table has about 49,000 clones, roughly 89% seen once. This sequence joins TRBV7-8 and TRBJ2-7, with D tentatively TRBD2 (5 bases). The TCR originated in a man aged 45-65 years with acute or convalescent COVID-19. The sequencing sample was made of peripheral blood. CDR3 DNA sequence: TGTGCCAGCAGCTTAGCAGCTAGCAGGTACGAGCAGTACTTC. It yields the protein CASSLAASRYEQYF.